What follows describes a single TCR beta chain. The sample originates from a study of blood T cells in healthy people across ages. Healthy Russian Caucasian donors spanned ages about 6 to 90 years. The sample, about 10 milliliters of peripheral blood, was drawn from each donor. The authors ran a second PCR of roughly 6 to 11 cycles using a sample-barcoded 5' primer and a J-beta primer mix. Every cDNA molecule bore a tag from a template-switch adaptor containing 12 random nucleotides. There were at least 2.5 million CDR3-containing paired-end reads obtained from each sample. TCRdb used MiXCR to reprocess the 5' RACE reads, holding one entry per CDR3 protein. Of 750,000 to 950,000 distinct CDR3 sequences in the sample, roughly 53% were seen once. The CDR3 is made up of 14 amino acids. Unmatched junction bases numbered 5, after V lost 5 bases and J lost 6 bases. Germline lookup yields CDR1 SEHNR and CDR2 FQNEAQ (reference sequence).

The sequencing sample was made of blood. This clonotype was sampled from an elderly man in good health. This chain uses TRBV7-9 with TRBJ2-2, with 8 bases that match TRBD1. Here the CDR3 reads CASSIGQGPGELFF. CDR3 bases: TGTGCCAGCAGCATTGGACAGGGTCCCGGGGAGCTGTTTTTT.